What follows describes a single T cell receptor (beta chain). This specimen belongs to a study of blood T cell repertoires in COVID-19. Whole-study context: The United States, Italy and Spain provided the acute and convalescent COVID-19 samples. T cells, B-cell-depleted T cells, or PBMCs provided the cDNA or gDNA that served as material.

Per the study methods: Amplifying reference gene primers gave estimates of nucleated cell counts. Clones were sequenced by immunoSEQ multiplex PCR, and TCRdb holds only the in-frame ones, with some missing. Clone size and V and J calls were adopted from that table, with D and trimming inferred from the DNA. The sample contains more than 250,000 clones, approximately 85% of which appear only once. This CDR3 contains 18 residues. Trimming removed 9 bases at V and 1 base at J, with 26 bases between. In germline, CDR1 is ENHRY, CDR2 SYGVKD. This chain joins TRBV10-3 and TRBJ2-3, with a weak D call TRBD1 (5 bases). Sequenced: peripheral blood. The receptor comes from a man aged 45 to 65 with active or convalescent COVID-19. CDR3 residues: CAIRGLGSQELGTDTQYF. The CDR3 DNA reads TGTGCCATAAGGGGATTAGGAAGCCAAGAGTTGGGCACAGATACGCAGTATTTT.